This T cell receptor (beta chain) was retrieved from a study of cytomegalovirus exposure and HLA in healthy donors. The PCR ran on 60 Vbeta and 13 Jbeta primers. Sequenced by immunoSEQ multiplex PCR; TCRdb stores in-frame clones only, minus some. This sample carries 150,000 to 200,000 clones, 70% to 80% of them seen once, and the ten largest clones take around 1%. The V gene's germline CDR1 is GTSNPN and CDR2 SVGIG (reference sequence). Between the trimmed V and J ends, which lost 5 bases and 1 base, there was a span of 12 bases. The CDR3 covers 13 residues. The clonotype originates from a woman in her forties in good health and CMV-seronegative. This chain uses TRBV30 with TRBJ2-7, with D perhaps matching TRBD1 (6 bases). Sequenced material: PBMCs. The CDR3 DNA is TGTGCCTGGGTAGGACAGAAATCCTACGAGCAGTACTTC. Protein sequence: CAWVGQKSYEQYF.